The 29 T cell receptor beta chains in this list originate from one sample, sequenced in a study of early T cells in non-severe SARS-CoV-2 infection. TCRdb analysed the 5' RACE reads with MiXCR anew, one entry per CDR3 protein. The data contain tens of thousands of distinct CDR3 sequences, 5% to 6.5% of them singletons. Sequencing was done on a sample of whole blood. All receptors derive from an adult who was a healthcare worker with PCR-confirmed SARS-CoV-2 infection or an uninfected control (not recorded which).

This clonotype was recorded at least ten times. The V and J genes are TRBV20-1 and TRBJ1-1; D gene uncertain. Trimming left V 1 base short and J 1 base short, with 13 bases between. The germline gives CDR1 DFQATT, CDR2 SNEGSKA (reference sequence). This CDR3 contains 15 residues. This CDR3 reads CSARGPRTPNTEAFF. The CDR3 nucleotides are TGCAGTGCTAGAGGCCCTCGTACACCGAACACTGAAGCTTTCTTT.

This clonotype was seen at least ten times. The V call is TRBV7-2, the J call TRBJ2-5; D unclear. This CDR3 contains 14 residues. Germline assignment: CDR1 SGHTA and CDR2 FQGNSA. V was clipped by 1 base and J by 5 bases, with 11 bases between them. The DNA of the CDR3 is TGTGCCAGCAGCTTAGGACCTAGGTCGGAGACCCAGTACTTC. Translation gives CASSLGPRSETQYF.

CDR3 residues: CASSYSDRGAEAFF. CDR3 in DNA: TGTGCCAGCAGTTACTCGGACAGGGGGGCTGAAGCTTTCTTT. The chain links TRBV6-5 to TRBJ1-1; 10 nucleotides agree with TRBD1. J lost 6 bases, V lost 0 bases, and 1 base had no gene match. The CDR3 totals 14 residues. Germline V gene lookup returns CDR1 MNHEY and CDR2 SVGAGI.

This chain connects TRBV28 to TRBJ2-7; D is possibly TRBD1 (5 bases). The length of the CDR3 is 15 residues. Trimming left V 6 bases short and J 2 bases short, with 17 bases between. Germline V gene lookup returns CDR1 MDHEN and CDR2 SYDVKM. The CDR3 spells CASRPLEDKPYEQYF. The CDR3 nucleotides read TGTGCCAGCAGGCCTCTTGAGGACAAGCCCTACGAGCAGTACTTC.

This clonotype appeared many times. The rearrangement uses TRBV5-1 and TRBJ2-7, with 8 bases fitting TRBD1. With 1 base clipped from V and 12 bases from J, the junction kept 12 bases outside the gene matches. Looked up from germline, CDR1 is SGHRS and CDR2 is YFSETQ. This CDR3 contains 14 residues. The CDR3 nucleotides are TGCGCCAGCAGCTTGAGTGGACAGGGCCTCGATAGGTACTTC. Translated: CASSLSGQGLDRYF.

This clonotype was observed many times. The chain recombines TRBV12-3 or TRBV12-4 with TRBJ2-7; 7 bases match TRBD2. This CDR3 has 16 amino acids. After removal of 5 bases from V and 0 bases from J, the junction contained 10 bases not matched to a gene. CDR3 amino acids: CASSDPGGGSSYEQYF. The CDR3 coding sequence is TGTGCCAGCAGTGACCCGGGAGGAGGGTCCTCCTACGAGCAGTACTTC.

The CDR3 protein is CASTPNRVDYGYTF. The CDR3 DNA reads TGTGCCAGCACCCCGAACCGCGTAGACTATGGCTACACCTTC. V usage is TRBV6-6 and J usage is TRBJ1-2; no firm D call. CDR3 size: 14 residues. Trimming took off 7 bases at V and 3 bases at J, with 15 bases between the two ends. The germline gives CDR1 MNHNY, CDR2 SVGAGI (reference sequence).

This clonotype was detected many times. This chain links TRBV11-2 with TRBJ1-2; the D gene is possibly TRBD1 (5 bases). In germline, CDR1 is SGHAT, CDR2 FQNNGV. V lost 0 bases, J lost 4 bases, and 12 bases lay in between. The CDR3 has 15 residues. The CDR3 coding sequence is TGTGCCAGCAGCTTAGATCGGGGCAGGGTCTATGGCTACACCTTC. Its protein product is CASSLDRGRVYGYTF.

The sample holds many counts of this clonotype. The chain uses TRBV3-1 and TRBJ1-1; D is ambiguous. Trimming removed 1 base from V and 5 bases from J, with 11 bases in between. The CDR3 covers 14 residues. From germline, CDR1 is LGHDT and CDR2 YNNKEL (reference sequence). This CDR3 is CASSQVQIGTEAFF. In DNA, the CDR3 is TGTGCCAGCAGCCAAGTGCAGATAGGGACTGAAGCTTTCTTT.

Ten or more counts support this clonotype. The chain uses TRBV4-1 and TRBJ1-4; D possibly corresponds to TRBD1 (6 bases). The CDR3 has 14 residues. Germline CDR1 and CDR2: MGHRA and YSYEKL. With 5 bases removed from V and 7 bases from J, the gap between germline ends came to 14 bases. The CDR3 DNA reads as TGCGCCAGCAGCTCGGCGACAGGTGTTGAAAAACTGTTTTTT. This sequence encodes CASSSATGVEKLFF.

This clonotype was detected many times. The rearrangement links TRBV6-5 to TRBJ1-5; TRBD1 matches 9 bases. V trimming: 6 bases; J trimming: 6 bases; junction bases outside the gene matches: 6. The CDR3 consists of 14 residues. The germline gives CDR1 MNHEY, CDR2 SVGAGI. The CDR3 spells CASRRQGDRQPQHF. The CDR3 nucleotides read TGTGCCAGCAGGAGACAGGGGGATCGTCAGCCCCAGCATTTT.

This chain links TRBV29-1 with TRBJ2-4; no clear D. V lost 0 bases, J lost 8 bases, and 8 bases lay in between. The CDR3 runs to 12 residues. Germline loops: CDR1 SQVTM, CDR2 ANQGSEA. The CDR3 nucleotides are TGCAGCGTTGAAGACCTTATATACATTCAGTACTTC. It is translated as CSVEDLIYIQYF.

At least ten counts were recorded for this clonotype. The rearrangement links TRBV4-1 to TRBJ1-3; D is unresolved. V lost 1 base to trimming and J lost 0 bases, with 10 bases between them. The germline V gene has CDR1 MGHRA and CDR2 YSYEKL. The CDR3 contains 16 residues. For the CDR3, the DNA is TGCGCCAGCAGCCAAGGGGCCCAGAGCTCTGGAAACACCATATATTTT. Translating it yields CASSQGAQSSGNTIYF.

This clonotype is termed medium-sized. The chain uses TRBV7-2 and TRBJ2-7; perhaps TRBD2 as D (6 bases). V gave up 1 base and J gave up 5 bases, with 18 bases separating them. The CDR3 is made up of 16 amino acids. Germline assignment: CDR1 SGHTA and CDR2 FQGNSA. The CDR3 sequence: CASSLVGRDLGHEQYF. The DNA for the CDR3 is TGTGCCAGCAGCTTAGTGGGCAGGGACTTGGGGCACGAGCAGTACTTC.

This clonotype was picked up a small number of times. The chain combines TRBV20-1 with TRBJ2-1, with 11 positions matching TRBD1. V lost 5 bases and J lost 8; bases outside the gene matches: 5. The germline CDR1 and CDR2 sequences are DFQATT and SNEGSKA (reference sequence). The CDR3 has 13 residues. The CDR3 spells CSASWDRGDEQFF. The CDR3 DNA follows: TGCAGTGCTTCCTGGGACAGGGGGGATGAGCAGTTCTTC.

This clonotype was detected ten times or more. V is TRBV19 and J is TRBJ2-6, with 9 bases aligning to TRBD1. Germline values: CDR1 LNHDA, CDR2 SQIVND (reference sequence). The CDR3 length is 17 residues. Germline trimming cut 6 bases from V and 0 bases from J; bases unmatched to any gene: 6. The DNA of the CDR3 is TGTGCCAGTAGCCGACCGGGACAGGGCTCTGGGGCCAACGTCCTGACTTTC. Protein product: CASSRPGQGSGANVLTF. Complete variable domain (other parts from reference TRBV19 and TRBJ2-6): DGGITQSPKYLFRKEGQNVTLSCEQNLNHDAMYWYRQDPGQGLRLIYYSQIVNDFQKGDIAEGYSVSREKKESFPLTVTSAQKNPTAFYLCASSRPGQGSGANVLTFGAGSRLTVL.

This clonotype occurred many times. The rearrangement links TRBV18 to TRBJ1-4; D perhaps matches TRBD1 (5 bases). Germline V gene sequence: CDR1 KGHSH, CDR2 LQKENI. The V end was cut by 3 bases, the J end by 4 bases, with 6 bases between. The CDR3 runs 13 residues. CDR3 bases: TGTGCCAGCTCACCGGGACTTAATGAAAAACTGTTTTTT. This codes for CASSPGLNEKLFF.

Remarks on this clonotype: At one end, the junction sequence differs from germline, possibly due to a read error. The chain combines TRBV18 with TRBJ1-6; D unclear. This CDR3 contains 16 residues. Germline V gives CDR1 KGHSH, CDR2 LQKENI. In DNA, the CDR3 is TGTGCCAGCACACCTGACCCTGGAAGGCCGAATTCACCCCTCCACTTT. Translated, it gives CASTPDPGRPNSPLHF.

The CDR3 loop reads CASSIDGGTSSYNEQFF. The CDR3 DNA follows: TGTGCCAGTAGTATAGATGGCGGTACTAGCTCCTACAATGAGCAGTTCTTC. This chain connects TRBV19 to TRBJ2-1, with D maybe TRBD2 (5 bases). V dropped 0 bases and J dropped 0 bases, with 12 bases sitting between them. Germline V gene lookup returns CDR1 LNHDA and CDR2 SQIVND (reference sequence). The CDR3 spans 17 residues.

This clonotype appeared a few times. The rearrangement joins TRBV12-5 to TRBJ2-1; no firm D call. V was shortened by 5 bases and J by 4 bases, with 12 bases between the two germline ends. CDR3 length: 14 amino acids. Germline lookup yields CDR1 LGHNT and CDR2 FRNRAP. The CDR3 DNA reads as TGTGCTAGTGGTCTCCTTCGACAATACAATGAGCAGTTCTTC. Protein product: CASGLLRQYNEQFF.

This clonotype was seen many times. The CDR3 spells CASSGRTGAVPDTQYF. DNA of the CDR3: TGTGCCAGCAGTGGAAGGACAGGCGCCGTCCCAGATACGCAGTATTTT. The V call is TRBV12-3 or TRBV12-4, the J call TRBJ2-3, with TRBD1 matching 7 bases. The CDR3 is 16 residues long. V shed 5 bases, J shed 4 bases, and the junction held 12 bases outside the gene matches.

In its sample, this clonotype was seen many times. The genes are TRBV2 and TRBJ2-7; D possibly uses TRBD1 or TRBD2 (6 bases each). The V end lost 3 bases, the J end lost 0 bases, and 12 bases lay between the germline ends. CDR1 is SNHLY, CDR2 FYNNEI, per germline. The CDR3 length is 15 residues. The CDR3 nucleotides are TGTGCCAGCAGTGAGAACGGGGGCTACTCCTACGAGCAGTACTTC. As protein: CASSENGGYSYEQYF.

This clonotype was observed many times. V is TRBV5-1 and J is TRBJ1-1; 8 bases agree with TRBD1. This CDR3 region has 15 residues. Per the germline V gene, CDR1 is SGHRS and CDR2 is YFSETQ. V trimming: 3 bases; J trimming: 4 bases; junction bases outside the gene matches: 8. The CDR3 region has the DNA TGCGCCAGCAGCTGGACCGGACAGGGAGGCACTGAAGCTTTCTTT. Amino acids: CASSWTGQGGTEAFF.

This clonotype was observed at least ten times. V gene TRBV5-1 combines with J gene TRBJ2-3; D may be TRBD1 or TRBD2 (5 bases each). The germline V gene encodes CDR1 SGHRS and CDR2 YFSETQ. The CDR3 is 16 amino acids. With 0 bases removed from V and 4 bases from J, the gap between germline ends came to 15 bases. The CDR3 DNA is TGCGCCAGCAGCTTGGCGGCGGGTGGGGCCGCAGATACGCAGTATTTT. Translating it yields CASSLAAGGAADTQYF.

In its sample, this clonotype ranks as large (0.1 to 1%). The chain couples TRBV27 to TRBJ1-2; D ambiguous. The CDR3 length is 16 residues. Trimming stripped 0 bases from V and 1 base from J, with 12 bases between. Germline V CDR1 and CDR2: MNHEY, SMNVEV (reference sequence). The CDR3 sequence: CASSLSVSTSNYGYTF. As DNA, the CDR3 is TGTGCCAGCAGTTTATCGGTTTCCACGAGTAACTATGGCTACACCTTC.

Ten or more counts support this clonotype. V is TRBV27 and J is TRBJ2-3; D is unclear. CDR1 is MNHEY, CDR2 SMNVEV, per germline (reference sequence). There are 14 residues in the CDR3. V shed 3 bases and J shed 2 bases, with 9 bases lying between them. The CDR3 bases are TGTGCCAGCAGTTTTCTCGCGAACACAGATACGCAGTATTTT. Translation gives CASSFLANTDTQYF.

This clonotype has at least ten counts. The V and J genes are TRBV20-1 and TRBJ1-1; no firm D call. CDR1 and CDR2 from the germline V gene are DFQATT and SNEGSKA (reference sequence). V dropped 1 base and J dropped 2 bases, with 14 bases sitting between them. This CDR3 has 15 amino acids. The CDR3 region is CSARAVRSRNTEAFF. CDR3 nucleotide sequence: TGCAGTGCTAGAGCCGTCCGGTCTCGAAACACTGAAGCTTTCTTT.

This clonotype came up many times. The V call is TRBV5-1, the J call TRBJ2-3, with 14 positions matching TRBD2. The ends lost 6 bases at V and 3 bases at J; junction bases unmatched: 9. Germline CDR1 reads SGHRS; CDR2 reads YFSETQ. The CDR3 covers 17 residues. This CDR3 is CASIGGLAGVRTDTQYF. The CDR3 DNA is TGCGCCAGCATCGGGGGACTAGCGGGAGTGAGGACAGATACGCAGTATTTT.

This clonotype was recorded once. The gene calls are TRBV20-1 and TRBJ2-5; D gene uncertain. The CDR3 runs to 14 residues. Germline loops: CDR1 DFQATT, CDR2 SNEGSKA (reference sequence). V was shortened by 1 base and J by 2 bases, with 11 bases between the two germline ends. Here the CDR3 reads CSARVVPEQETQYF. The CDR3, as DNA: TGCAGTGCTAGAGTGGTGCCCGAGCAAGAGACCCAGTACTTC.